This T cell receptor (beta chain) was identified during a study of beta chain features in type 1 diabetes. Study context: Taken together, all samples contributed roughly 100 million examined sorted cells. Study-level results: Patients showed naive, central memory and Treg TCRB repertoires that appeared more similar than those of healthy donors. In every one of the four CD4+ subsets, TCRB CDR3s were moderately but significantly shorter in Type 1 diabetes patients.

Expressed TCRB transcripts were sequenced after all isolated RNA was converted to cDNA. Produced via immunoSEQ multiplex PCR; TCRdb's table is partial and in-frame only. This sample carries about 900,000 clones, 15% to 20% of them seen once, and the ten largest clones take about 0.02%. This clone was seen more than once but under ten times. Its antigen remains unknown. Per donor, one heparinised blood draw averaged about 116 mL. Germline loops: CDR1 SEHNR, CDR2 FQNEAQ (reference sequence). The V gene end was trimmed by 7 bases and the J gene end by 5 bases; junction bases not matched to a gene: 12. CDR3 length: 15 residues.

The receptor's source is a woman aged 18-35 years in good health. The chain employs TRBV7-9 and TRBJ2-5; 8 bases align to TRBD2. Sequenced: naive CD4+ T cells from blood. The DNA of the CDR3 is TGTGCCAGCAAGGGGTCCGGGAGGGCCGCTGAGACCCAGTACTTC. It translates to CASKGSGRAAETQYF.